Detailed here is one T cell receptor beta chain. Antigen: not known. This table comes from immunoSEQ multiplex PCR, and its TCRdb copy is limited to in-frame clones, with some not included. The table records about 17,000 clones, roughly four fifths of them present only once. This record comes from a study of somatic mutations in cytotoxic T cells in rheumatoid arthritis. General study points: Among around 71 patients, roughly 8 showed a largest CD8+ clone that surpassed 20% of CD8+ cells. With advancing age, CD8+ clonality climbed in rheumatoid arthritis patients but did not rise in healthy controls.

The V end was cut by 0 bases, the J end by 3 bases, with 11 bases between. This CDR3 spans 15 amino acids. Germline values: CDR1 LGHNT, CDR2 FRNRAP. The TCR was taken from an adult with rheumatoid arthritis. The chain has TRBV12-5 and TRBJ1-1; D is unclear. Sequenced sample: CD8+ T cells sorted from blood. This chain's CDR3 is CASGLVLGYDTEAFF. For the CDR3, the DNA is TGTGCTAGTGGTTTGGTGTTGGGTTACGACACTGAAGCTTTCTTT.